A selection of T cell receptor beta chains follows, all from one sample in a study of post-analysis software for immune sequencing data. TCRdb redid the calling of the PCR reads with MiXCR, one entry per CDR3 protein. In the table there are under 650,000 distinct CDR3 sequences, around 40% of which are singletons. Sequencing was carried out using blood. The receptors were gathered from a girl aged 5 to 17 with multiple sclerosis. Both conserved end residues are part of each CDR3. D genes are given only for firm matches. Not all rows give a size; the values are once, few, many and, for expanded clones, a class.

.	TRBV2	.	TRBJ2-7	TGTGCCAGCAGTGAACGGCTAGCTATCTCCGAGCAGTACTTC	CASSERLAISEQYF
few	TRBV6-2/TRBV6-3	TRBD2	TRBJ2-7	TGTGCCAGCAGCACAGGACTAGCCGAGCAGTACTTC	CASSTGLAEQYF
.	TRBV12-3/TRBV12-4	.	TRBJ2-2	TGTGCCAGCAGGCAAGGGATCGGGGAGCTGTTTTTT	CASRQGIGELFF
.	TRBV6-5	TRBD2	TRBJ2-7	TGTGCCAGCAGTTATCTAGCGGGAGAGACCTACGGGCAGTACTTC	CASSYLAGETYGQYF
.	TRBV5-1	TRBD1	TRBJ1-2	TGCGCCAGCAGCTCCCCGGACAGGGGACTTGGCAACACCTTC	CASSSPDRGLGNTF
once	TRBV30	.	TRBJ2-3	TGTGCCTGGAGTGTGTCTAGTCATACGCAGTATTTT	CAWSVSSHTQYF
once	TRBV20-1	.	TRBJ2-1	TGCAGTGCTAGCCGGGGAACGGACTACAATGAGCAGTTCTTC	CSASRGTDYNEQFF
few	TRBV7-2	TRBD1	TRBJ1-2	TGTGCCAGCAGCTTACAGGGGGCGCGAGTGGATGGCTACACCTTC	CASSLQGARVDGYTF
.	TRBV10-3	TRBD1	TRBJ2-7	TGTGCCATCAGTTCCGACAGGGGTGACTCCTACGAGCAGTACTTC	CAISSDRGDSYEQYF
few	TRBV7-2	TRBD1	TRBJ2-1	TGTGCCAGTAGCCCCCTAACAGGGGTGGGTTCGGGGGAGCAGTTCTTC	CASSPLTGVGSGEQFF
once	TRBV7-8	TRBD2	TRBJ2-1	TGTGCCAGCAGCTTAGCGCAGGAGCGGGACGGCCCAACCTACAATGAGCAGTTCTTC	CASSLAQERDGPTYNEQFF
.	TRBV7-9	TRBD2	TRBJ2-7	TGTGCCAGCAGCCGCGGGAGCGGGAACTACGAGCAGTACTTC	CASSRGSGNYEQYF
.	TRBV4-1	TRBD1	TRBJ2-5	TGCGCCAGCAGCCAGGAGGGACAGGGCTTAGAGACCCAGTACTTC	CASSQEGQGLETQYF
.	TRBV12-5	.	TRBJ2-7	TGTGCTAGTGGTTGGCAACCCGACAGAAGCTCCTACGAGCAGTACTTC	CASGWQPDRSSYEQYF
few	TRBV5-1	TRBD2	TRBJ2-3	TGCGCCAGCAGCCCGACTAGCGAGAGCACAGATACGCAGTATTTT	CASSPTSESTDTQYF
.	TRBV5-1	TRBD2	TRBJ2-7	TGCGCCAGCAGTTACGGACTAGCCGAGCAGTACTTC	CASSYGLAEQYF
.	TRBV6-5	.	TRBJ1-2	TGTGCCAGCAACGGGCCGGGGGGCGGCTACACCTTC	CASNGPGGGYTF
.	TRBV4-1	TRBD1	TRBJ2-7	TGCGCCAGCAGACCGACAGGGAAGCCCTACGAGCAGTACTTC	CASRPTGKPYEQYF
few	TRBV5-6	.	TRBJ1-2	TGTGCCAGCGCATACAAGAACCCATTCTACACCTTC	CASAYKNPFYTF
.	TRBV20-1	.	TRBJ1-2	TGCAGTGCTACAGGAAACTATGGCTACACCTTC	CSATGNYGYTF
.	TRBV5-1	TRBD1	TRBJ1-1	TGCGCCAGCAGGCGGACAGGGATGAACACTGAAGCTTTCTTT	CASRRTGMNTEAFF
few	TRBV20-1	.	TRBJ1-6	TGCAGTGCTAGGGGGAGGTCCTCATCCAGTAATTCACCCCTCCACTTT	CSARGRSSSSNSPLHF
few	TRBV4-1	.	TRBJ2-7	TGCGCCAGCAGCCAAGAGGGGACGGAGGCCTACGAGCAGTACTTC	CASSQEGTEAYEQYF
.	TRBV7-9	.	TRBJ1-1	TGTGCCAGCAGCTTCCTGTACCCACGGAATACTGAAGCTTTCTTT	CASSFLYPRNTEAFF
.	TRBV7-7	.	TRBJ2-7	TGTGCCAGCTCCCGTGGGGGCCGATGGGACGAGCAGTACTTC	CASSRGGRWDEQYF
.	TRBV27	.	TRBJ2-1	TGTGCCAGCAGTTTATTGGACAGACGGACTAGACGATCCTACAATGAGCAGTTCTTC	CASSLLDRRTRRSYNEQFF
.	TRBV5-1	TRBD2	TRBJ2-3	TGCGCCAGCAGCTTGGGAAGCGGGGGGAGCACAGATACGCAGTATTTT	CASSLGSGGSTDTQYF
few	TRBV3-1	TRBD1	TRBJ2-1	TGTGCCAGCAGGACCGGACAGGCCTACAATGAGCAGTTCTTC	CASRTGQAYNEQFF
few	TRBV20-1	.	TRBJ1-2	TGCAGTGCTAGAGATTTAAGGGGGTTGAGCTATGGCTACACCTTC	CSARDLRGLSYGYTF
.	TRBV7-9	.	TRBJ2-1	TGTGCCAGCAGCTCTCCTGGGGAGGACCGCTCCTACAATGAGCAGTTCTTC	CASSSPGEDRSYNEQFF
.	TRBV7-2	TRBD2	TRBJ2-7	TGTGCCAGCAGCCTACGGACTAGCCAGAACTACGAGCAGTACTTC	CASSLRTSQNYEQYF
few	TRBV28	.	TRBJ1-6	TGTGCCAGCAGTGCAGGGGCCGCTGGGCATTCACCCCTCCACTTT	CASSAGAAGHSPLHF
.	TRBV7-2	TRBD2	TRBJ2-5	TGTGCCTTTATCCGGATGGGCGGGAGACGGGAGACCCAGTACTTC	CAFIRMGGRRETQYF
.	TRBV3-1	.	TRBJ1-1	TGTGCCAGCAGCCGCCGCTGGACAGAGAACACTGAAGCTTTCTTT	CASSRRWTENTEAFF
few	TRBV11-3	TRBD2	TRBJ2-5	TGTGCCAGCAGCCCCATCTTAGCGGGAGCGCAAGAGACCCAGTACTTC	CASSPILAGAQETQYF
.	TRBV21-1	.	TRBJ2-6	TGTGCCAGCAGCAAAGATGGGGCGGGGGAGGCTGGGGCCAACGTCCTGACTTTC	CASSKDGAGEAGANVLTF
.	TRBV20-1	.	TRBJ2-7	TGCAGTGCTCAACGGGATGGCTACGAGCAGTACTTC	CSAQRDGYEQYF
few	TRBV24-1	.	TRBJ2-7	TGTGCCACCAGTGGGGACGGATCCTCCTACGAGCAGTACTTC	CATSGDGSSYEQYF
.	TRBV5-5	.	TRBJ2-1	TGTGCCAGCAGCTTGGAGGGGACGTGGAATGAGCAGTTCTTC	CASSLEGTWNEQFF
.	TRBV20-1	TRBD2	TRBJ2-1	TGCAGTGCTAGAGAGCGGCTAGCGGGCACCAATGAGCAGTTCTTC	CSARERLAGTNEQFF
.	TRBV5-1	TRBD2	TRBJ2-7	TGCGCCAGCAGCTTTCAGGTAGGAGCGGGGGATTCCTACGAGCAGTACTTC	CASSFQVGAGDSYEQYF
.	TRBV20-1	TRBD2	TRBJ2-1	TGCAGTGCTCGGACTAGCGGGGGCCACTACAATGAGCAGTTCTTC	CSARTSGGHYNEQFF